Sequencing of this TCR beta chain was carried out in a study of blood T cell repertoires in COVID-19. Germline V lookup: CDR1 SGHVS, CDR2 FNYEAQ. The CDR3 is made up of 14 amino acids. V was shortened by 5 bases and J by 5 bases, with 14 bases between the two germline ends. The repertoire was sequenced with immunoSEQ multiplex PCR; TCRdb's copy has only in-frame clones and lacks some. The sample holds roughly 100,000 clones, roughly nine tenths seen once. The sequencing input was peripheral blood. This chain links TRBV7-6 with TRBJ2-3; perhaps TRBD2 as D (6 bases). The TCR originated in a woman aged 60-75 years with acute or convalescent COVID-19. CDR3 region: CASSRDSLGDTQYF. CDR3 bases: TGTGCCAGCAGCCGGGACTCCCTGGGAGATACGCAGTATTTT.